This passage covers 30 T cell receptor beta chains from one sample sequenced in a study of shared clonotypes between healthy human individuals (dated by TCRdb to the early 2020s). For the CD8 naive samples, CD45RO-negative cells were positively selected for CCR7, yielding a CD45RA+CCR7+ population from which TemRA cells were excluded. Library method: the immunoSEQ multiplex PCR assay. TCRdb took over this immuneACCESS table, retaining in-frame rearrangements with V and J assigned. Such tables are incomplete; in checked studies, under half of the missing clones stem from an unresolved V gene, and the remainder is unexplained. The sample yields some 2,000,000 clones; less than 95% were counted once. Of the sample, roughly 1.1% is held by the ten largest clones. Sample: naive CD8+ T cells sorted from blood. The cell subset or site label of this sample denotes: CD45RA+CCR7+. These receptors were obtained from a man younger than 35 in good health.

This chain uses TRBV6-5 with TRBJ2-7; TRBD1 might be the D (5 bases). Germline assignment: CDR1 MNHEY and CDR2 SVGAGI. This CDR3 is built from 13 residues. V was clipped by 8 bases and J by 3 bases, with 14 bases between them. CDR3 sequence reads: CASAQVLSYEQYF. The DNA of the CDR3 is TGTGCCAGCGCACAGGTCTTAAGCTACGAGCAGTACTTC.

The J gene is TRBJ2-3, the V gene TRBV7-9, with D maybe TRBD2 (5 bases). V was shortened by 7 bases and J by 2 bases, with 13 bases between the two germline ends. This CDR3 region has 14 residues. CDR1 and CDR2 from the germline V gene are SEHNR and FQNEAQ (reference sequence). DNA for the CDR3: TGTGCCAGCACCTCTTGGGAGAACACAGATACGCAGTATTTT. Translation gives CASTSWENTDTQYF. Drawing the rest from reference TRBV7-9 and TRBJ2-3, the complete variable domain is DTGVSQNPRHKITKRGQNVTFRCDPISEHNRLYWYRQTLGQGPEFLTYFQNEAQLEKSRLLSDRFSAERPKGSFSTLEIQRTEQGDSAMYLCASTSWENTDTQYFGPGTRLTVL.

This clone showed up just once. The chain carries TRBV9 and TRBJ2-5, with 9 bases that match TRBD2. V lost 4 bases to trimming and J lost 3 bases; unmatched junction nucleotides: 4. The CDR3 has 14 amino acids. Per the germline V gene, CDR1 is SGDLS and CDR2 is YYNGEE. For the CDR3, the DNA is TGTGCCAGCAGCTCAGGCGGGGGGGAAGAGACCCAGTACTTC. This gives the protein CASSSGGGEETQYF.

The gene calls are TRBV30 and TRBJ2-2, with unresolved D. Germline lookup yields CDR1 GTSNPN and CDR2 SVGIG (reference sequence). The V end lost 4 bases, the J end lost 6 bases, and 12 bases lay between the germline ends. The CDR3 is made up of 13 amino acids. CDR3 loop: CAWNRPRSGELFF. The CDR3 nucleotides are TGTGCCTGGAATAGGCCTCGGTCCGGGGAGCTGTTTTTT.

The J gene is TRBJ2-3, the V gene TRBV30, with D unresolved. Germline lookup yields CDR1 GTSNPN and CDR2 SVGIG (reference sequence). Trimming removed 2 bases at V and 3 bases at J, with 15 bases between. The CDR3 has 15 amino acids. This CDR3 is CAWSTLDQPTDTQYF. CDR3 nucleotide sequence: TGTGCCTGGAGTACCCTGGACCAGCCTACAGATACGCAGTATTTT.

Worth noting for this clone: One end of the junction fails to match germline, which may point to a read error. CDR3 DNA sequence: TGTGCTAGCAGCTTGGGACTAGCAGGAGAGCAGTTCTTC. The encoded protein is CASSLGLAGEQFF. The chain has TRBV7-7 and TRBJ2-1; 9 bases align to TRBD2. This CDR3 region has 13 residues. CDR1 is SSHAT and CDR2 is FNYEAQ in the germline V gene (reference sequence).

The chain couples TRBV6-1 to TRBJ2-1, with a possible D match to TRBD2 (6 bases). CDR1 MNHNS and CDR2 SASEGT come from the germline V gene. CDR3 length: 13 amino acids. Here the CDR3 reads CASRGTGTNEQFF. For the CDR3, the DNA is TGTGCTTCCCGGGGGACGGGCACGAATGAGCAGTTCTTC.

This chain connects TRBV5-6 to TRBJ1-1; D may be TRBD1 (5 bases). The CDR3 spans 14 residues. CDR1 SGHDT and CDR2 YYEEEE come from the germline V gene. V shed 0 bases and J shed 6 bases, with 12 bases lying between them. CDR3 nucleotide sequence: TGTGCCAGCAGCTTGGGAGGGACGGCGGCTGAAGCTTTCTTT. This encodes CASSLGGTAAEAFF.

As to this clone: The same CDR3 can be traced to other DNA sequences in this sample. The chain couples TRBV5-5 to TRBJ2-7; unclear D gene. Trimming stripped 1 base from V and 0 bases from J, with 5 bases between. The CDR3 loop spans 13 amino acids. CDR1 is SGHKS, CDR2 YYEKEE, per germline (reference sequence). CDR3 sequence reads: CASSLHSSYEQYF. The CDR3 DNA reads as TGTGCCAGCAGCTTGCACTCCTCCTACGAGCAGTACTTC. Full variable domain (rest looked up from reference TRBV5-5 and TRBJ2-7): DAGVTQSPTHLIKTRGQQVTLRCSPISGHKSVSWYQQVLGQGPQFIFQYYEKEERGRGNFPDRFSARQFPNYSSELNVNALLLGDSALYLCASSLHSSYEQYFGPGTRLTVT.

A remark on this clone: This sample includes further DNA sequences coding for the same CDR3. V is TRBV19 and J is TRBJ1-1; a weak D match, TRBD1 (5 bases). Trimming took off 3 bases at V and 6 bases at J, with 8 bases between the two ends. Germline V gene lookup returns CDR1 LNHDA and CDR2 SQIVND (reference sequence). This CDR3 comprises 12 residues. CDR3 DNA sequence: TGTGCCAGTAGTATTGAGGGGCCTGAAGCTTTCTTT. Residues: CASSIEGPEAFF.

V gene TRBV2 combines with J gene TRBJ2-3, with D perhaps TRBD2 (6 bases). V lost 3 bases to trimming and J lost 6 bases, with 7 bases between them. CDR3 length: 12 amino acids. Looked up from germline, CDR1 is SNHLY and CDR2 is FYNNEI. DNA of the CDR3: TGTGCCAGCAGTGATGGGGGGGATACGCAGTATTTT. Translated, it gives CASSDGGDTQYF.

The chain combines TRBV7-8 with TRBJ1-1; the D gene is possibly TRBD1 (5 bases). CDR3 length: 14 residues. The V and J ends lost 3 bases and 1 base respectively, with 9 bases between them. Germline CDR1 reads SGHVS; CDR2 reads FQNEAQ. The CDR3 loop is CASSFGDSNTEAFF. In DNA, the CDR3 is TGTGCCAGCAGCTTCGGGGACTCGAACACTGAAGCTTTCTTT.

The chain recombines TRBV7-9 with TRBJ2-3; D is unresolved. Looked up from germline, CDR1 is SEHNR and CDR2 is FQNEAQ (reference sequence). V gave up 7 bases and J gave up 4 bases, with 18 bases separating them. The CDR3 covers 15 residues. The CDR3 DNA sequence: TGTGCCAGCAACTCTCAGTCACACACTTCAGATACGCAGTATTTT. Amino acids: CASNSQSHTSDTQYF.

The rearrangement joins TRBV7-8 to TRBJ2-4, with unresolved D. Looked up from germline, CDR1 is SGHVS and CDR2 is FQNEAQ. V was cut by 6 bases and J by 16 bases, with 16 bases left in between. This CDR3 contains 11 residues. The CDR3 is CASSLDGRIYF. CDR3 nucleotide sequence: TGTGCCAGCAGTCTAGATGGCCGGATCTACTTC.

The CDR3 region is CASSYSDDRGELFF. DNA for the CDR3: TGTGCCAGCAGTTACTCGGATGACCGTGGGGAGCTGTTTTTT. This chain connects TRBV6-5 to TRBJ2-2, with no clear D. Germline assignment: CDR1 MNHEY and CDR2 SVGAGI. The CDR3 has 14 residues. Between the trimmed V and J ends, which lost 0 bases and 8 bases, there was a span of 10 bases.

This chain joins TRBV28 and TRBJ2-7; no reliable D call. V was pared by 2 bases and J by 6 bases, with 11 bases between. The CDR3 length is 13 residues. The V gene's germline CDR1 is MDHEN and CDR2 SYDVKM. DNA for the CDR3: TGTGCCAGCAGTTTACAGCCCCTAGGCGAGCAGTACTTC. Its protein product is CASSLQPLGEQYF.

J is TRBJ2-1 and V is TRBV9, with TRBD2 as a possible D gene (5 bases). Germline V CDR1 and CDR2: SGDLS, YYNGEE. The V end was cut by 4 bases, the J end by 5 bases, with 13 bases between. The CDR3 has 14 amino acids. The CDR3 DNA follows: TGTGCCAGCAGCTTCGGGGTCCAAAACAATGAGCAGTTCTTC. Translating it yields CASSFGVQNNEQFF.

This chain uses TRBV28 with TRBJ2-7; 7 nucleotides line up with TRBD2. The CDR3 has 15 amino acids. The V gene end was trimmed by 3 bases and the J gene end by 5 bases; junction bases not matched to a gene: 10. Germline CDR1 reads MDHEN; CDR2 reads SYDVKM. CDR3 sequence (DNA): TGTGCCAGCAGTTTCGGGGGAGGGCCAGGAGACGAGCAGTACTTC. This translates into CASSFGGGPGDEQYF.

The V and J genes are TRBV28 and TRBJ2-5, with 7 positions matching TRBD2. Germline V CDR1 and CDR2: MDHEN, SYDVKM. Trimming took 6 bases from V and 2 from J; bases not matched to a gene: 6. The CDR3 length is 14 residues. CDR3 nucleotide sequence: TGTGCCAGCAGCTGGGGGGGTCGGCAAGAGACCCAGTACTTC. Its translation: CASSWGGRQETQYF.

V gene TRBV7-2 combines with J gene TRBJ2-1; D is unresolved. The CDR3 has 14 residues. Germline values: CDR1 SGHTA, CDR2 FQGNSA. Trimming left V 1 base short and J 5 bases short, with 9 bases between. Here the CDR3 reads CASSLGLRDNEQFF. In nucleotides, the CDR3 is TGTGCCAGCAGCTTAGGGCTAAGAGACAATGAGCAGTTCTTC.

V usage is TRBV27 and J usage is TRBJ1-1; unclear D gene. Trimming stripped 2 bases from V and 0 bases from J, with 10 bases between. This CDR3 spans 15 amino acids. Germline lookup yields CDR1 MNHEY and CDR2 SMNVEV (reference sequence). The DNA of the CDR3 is TGTGCCAGCAGTTTAGGCTACCTAATGAACACTGAAGCTTTCTTT. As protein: CASSLGYLMNTEAFF.

This CDR3 is CASSFSGTGSFYEQYF. The CDR3 nucleotides are TGTGCCAGCAGCTTCTCCGGGACAGGTAGTTTTTACGAGCAGTACTTC. V and J are TRBV11-2 and TRBJ2-7; 8 bases are a match to TRBD1. Per germline, CDR1 SGHAT and CDR2 FQNNGV. V shed 3 bases and J 4 bases; nucleotides not matched to a gene: 11. This CDR3 comprises 16 residues.

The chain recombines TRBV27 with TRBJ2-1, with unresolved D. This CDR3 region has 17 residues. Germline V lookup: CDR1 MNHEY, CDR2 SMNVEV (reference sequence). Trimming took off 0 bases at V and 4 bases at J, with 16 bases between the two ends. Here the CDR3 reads CASSLSASSELYNEQFF. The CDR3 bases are TGTGCCAGCAGTTTATCTGCCTCCTCAGAACTATACAATGAGCAGTTCTTC.

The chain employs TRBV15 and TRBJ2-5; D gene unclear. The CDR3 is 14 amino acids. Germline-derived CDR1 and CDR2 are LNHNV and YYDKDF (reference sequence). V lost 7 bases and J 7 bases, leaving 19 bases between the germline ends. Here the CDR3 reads CATTLPDWPGTQYF. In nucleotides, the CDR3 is TGTGCCACCACCCTGCCCGACTGGCCGGGGACCCAGTACTTC.

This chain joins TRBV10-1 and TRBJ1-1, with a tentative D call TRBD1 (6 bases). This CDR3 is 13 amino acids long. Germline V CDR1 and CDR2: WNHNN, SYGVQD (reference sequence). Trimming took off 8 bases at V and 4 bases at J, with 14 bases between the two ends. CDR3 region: CASRAGVGTEAFF. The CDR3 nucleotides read TGCGCCAGCCGGGCAGGGGTTGGCACTGAAGCTTTCTTT.

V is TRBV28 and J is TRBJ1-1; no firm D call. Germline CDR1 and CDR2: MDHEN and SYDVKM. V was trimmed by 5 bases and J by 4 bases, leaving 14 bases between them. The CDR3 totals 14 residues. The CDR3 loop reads CASSLYSGSTEAFF. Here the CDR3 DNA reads TGTGCCAGCAGTCTCTACTCGGGGAGCACTGAAGCTTTCTTT.

The CDR3 nucleotides read TGTGCCAGCCTTAGGGAGACCCAGTACTTC. Residues: CASLRETQYF. V is TRBV2 and J is TRBJ2-5; unclear D gene. The CDR3 extends over 10 amino acids. Germline V lookup: CDR1 SNHLY, CDR2 FYNNEI. V shed 8 bases and J shed 5 bases, with 6 bases lying between them.

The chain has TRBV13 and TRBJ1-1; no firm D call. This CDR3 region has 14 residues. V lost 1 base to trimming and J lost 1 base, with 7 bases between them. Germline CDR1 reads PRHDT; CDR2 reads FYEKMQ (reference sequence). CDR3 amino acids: CASSLVAENTEAFF. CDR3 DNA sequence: TGTGCCAGCAGCTTAGTGGCTGAGAACACTGAAGCTTTCTTT.

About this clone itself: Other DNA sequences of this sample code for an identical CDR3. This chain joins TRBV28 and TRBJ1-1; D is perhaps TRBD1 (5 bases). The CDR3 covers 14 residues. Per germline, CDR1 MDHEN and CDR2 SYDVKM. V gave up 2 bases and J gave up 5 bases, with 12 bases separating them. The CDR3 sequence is CASSLRGAGTEAFF. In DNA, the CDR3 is TGTGCCAGCAGTTTACGAGGGGCTGGAACTGAAGCTTTCTTT.

The CDR3 region is CASSVAAGWYEQYF. The DNA for the CDR3 is TGTGCCAGCAGCGTAGCAGCAGGGTGGTACGAGCAGTACTTC. The chain joins TRBV9 to TRBJ2-7; maybe TRBD1 (5 bases). Trimming cost V 0 bases and J 4 bases, with 11 bases left between them. Germline values: CDR1 SGDLS, CDR2 YYNGEE. The CDR3 length is 14 residues.